This TCR beta chain was captured in a study of tumor-infiltrating lymphocytes in primary liver carcinoma. Study in general: Men and women, 30 to 69 years of age, made up the patients.

The CDR3 is made up of 13 amino acids. CDR1 and CDR2 (germline): SEHNR, FQNEAQ (reference sequence). As to this clonotype: Its target is not known. Relative to the germline gene, one junction end is altered; a read error may explain this.

Notes on the study in general: Compared with tumor region pairs, tumor-adjacent and tumor-blood pairs overlapped less.

For blood RNA, unsorted whole blood served as the source, and germline DNA was extracted too. Chronic HBV infection was present, with no prior treatment. Preoperatively, 3.5 to 4 milliliters of peripheral blood were collected. The input was 450 to 550 ng total RNA; TCR beta cDNA was made from it with a constant-region primer. Each TCR beta library was derived from three nested multiplex PCR rounds that employed slightly modified ARM-PCR. The study ran its first two PCR rounds for 9 to 10 cycles each, using TRBV1-TRBV30 forward primers and a C-beta reverse primer. In TCRdb, the multiplex PCR reads were re-called with MiXCR into one record per CDR3 protein. The repertoire holds a few hundred thousand distinct CDR3 sequences, with about 50% as singletons.

Input material: peripheral blood. This chain connects TRBV7-9 to TRBJ2-7, with D possibly being TRBD1 or TRBD2 (5 bases each). The sequence came from a woman under 40 with primary liver carcinoma and hepatitis B virus infection. CDR3 amino acids: CASRDGLTYEHYF. CDR3 nucleotides: TGTGCAAGCCGGGACGGATTAACCTACGAGCACTACTTC.